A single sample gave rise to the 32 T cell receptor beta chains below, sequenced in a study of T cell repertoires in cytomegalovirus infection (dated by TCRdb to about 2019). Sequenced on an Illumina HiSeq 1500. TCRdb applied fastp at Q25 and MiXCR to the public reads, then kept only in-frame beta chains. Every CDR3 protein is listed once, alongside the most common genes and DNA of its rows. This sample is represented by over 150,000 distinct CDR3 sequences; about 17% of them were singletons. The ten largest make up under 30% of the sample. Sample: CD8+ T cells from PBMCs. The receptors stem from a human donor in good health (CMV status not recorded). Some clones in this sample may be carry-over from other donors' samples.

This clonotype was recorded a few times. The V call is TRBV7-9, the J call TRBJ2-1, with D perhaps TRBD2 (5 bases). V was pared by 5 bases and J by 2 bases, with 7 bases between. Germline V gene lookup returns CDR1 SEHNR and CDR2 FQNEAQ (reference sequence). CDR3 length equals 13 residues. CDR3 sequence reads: CASSLGAYNEQFF. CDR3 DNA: TGTGCCAGCAGCCTCGGGGCCTACAATGAGCAGTTCTTC.

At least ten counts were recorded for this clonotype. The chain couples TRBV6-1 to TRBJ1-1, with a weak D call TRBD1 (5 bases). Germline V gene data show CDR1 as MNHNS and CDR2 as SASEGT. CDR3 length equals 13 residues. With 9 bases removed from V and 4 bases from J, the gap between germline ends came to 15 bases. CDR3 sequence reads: CASHIAGTTEAFF. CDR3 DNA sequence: TGTGCCAGTCACATTGCAGGGACCACTGAAGCTTTCTTT.

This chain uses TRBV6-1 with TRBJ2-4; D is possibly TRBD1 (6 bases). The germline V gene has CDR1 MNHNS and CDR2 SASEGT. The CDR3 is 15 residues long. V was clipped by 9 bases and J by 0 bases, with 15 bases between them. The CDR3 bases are TGTGCCAGTAAACAGGGCTCACCAGCCAAAAACATTCAGTACTTC. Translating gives CASKQGSPAKNIQYF.

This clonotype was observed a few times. The DNA of the CDR3 is TGTGCCAGCAGCCCCCAGGGAGATACGCAGTATTTT. The encoded protein is CASSPQGDTQYF. The chain recombines TRBV11-2 with TRBJ2-3, with a tentative D call TRBD1 (5 bases). Trimming shortened V by 5 bases and J by 5 bases, and 8 bases separated the two germline ends. Germline V lookup: CDR1 SGHAT, CDR2 FQNNGV. The CDR3 has 12 residues.

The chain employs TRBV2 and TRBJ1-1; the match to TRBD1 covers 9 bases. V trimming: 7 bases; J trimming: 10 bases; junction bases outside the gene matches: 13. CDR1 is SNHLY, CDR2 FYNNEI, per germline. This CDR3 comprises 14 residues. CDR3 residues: CASTHRDRDGVAFF. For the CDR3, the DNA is TGTGCCAGCACTCACCGGGACAGGGATGGGGTAGCTTTCTTT.

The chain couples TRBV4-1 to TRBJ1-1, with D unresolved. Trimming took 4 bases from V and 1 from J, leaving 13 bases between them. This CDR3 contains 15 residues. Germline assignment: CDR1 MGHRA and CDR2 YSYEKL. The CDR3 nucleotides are TGCGCCAGCAGCCCTTTCAATAGGGAGAACACTGAAGCTTTCTTT. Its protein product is CASSPFNRENTEAFF.

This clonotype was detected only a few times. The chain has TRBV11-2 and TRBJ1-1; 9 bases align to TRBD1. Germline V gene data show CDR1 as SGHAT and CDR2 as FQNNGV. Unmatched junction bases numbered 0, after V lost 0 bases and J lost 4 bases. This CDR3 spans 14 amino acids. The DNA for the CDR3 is TGTGCCAGCAGCTTAGAACAGGGGGCCACTGAAGCTTTCTTT. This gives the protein CASSLEQGATEAFF.

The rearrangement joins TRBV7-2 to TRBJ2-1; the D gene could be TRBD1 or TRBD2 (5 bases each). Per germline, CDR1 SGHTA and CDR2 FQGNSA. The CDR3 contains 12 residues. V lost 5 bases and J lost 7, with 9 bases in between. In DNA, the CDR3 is TGTGCCAGCAGCGGGACCCTAAATGAGCAGTTCTTC. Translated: CASSGTLNEQFF.

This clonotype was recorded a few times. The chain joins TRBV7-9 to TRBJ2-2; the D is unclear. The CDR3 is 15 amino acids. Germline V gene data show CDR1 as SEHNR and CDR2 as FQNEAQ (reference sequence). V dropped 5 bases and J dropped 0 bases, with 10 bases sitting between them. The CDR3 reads CASSPRFANTGELFF. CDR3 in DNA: TGTGCCAGCAGCCCGAGGTTTGCGAACACCGGGGAGCTGTTTTTT. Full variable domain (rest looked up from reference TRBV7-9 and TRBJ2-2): DTGVSQNPRHKITKRGQNVTFRCDPISEHNRLYWYRQTLGQGPEFLTYFQNEAQLEKSRLLSDRFSAERPKGSFSTLEIQRTEQGDSAMYLCASSPRFANTGELFFGEGSRLTVL.

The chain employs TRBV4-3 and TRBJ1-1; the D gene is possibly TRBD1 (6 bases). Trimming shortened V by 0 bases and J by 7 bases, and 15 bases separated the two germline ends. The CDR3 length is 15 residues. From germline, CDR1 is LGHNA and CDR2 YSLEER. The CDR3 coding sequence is TGCGCCAGCAGCCAAGATAAAGCAGGGGTATTTGAAGCTTTCTTT. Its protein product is CASSQDKAGVFEAFF.

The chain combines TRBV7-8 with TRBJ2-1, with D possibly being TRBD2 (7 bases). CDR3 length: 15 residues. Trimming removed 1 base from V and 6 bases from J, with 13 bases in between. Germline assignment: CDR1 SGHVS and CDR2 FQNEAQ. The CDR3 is CASSLGGGGLNEQFF. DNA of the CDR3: TGTGCCAGCAGCTTAGGGGGGGGGGGCCTCAATGAGCAGTTCTTC. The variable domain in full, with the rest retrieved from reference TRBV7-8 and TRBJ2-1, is GAGVSQSPRYKVAKRGQDVALRCDPISGHVSLFWYQQALGQGPEFLTYFQNEAQLDKSGLPSDRFFAERPEGSVSTLKIQRTQQEDSAVYLCASSLGGGGLNEQFFGPGTRLTVL.

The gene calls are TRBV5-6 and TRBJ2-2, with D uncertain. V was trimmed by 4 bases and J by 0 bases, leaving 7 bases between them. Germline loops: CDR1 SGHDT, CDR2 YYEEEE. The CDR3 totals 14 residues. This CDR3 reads CASSAYSNTGELFF. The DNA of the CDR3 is TGTGCCAGCAGCGCCTATTCGAACACCGGGGAGCTGTTTTTT.

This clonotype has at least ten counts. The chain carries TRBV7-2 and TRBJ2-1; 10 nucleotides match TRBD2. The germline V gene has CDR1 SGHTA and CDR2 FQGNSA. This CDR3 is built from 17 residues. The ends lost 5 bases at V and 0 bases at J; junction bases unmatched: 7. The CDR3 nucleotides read TGTGCCAGCAGCCTTATAGCGGGGGGTACCTCCTACAATGAGCAGTTCTTC. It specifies CASSLIAGGTSYNEQFF. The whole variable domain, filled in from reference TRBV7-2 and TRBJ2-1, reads GAGVSQSPSNKVTEKGKDVELRCDPISGHTALYWYRQSLGQGLEFLIYFQGNSAPDKSGLPSDRFSAERTGGSVSTLTIQRTQQEDSAVYLCASSLIAGGTSYNEQFFGPGTRLTVL.

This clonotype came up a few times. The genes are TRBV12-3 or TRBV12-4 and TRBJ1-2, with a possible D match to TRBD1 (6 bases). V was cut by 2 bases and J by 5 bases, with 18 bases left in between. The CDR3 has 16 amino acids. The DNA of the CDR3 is TGTGCCAGCAGTTTAATTGGGGGGCAAAAGGGATATGGCTACACCTTC. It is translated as CASSLIGGQKGYGYTF.

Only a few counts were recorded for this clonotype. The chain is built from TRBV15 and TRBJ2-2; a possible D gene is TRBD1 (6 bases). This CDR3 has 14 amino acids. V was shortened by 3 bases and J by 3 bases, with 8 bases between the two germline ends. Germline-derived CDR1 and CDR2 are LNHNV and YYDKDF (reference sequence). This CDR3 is CATSRNRDTGELFF. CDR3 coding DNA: TGTGCCACCAGCAGGAACAGGGACACCGGGGAGCTGTTTTTT.

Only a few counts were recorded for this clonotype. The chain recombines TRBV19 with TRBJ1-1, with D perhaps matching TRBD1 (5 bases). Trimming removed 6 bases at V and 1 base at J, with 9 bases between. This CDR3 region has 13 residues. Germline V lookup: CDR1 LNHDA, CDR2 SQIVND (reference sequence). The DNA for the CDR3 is TGTGCCAGTAGGGGACCGGCGAACACTGAAGCTTTCTTT. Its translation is CASRGPANTEAFF.

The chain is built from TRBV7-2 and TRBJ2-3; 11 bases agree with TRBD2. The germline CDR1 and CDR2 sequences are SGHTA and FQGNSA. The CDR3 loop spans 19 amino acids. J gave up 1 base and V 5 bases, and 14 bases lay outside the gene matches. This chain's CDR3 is CASSAPVRLAGGRTDTQYF. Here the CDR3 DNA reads TGTGCCAGCAGCGCCCCGGTTAGGCTAGCGGGGGGACGCACAGATACGCAGTATTTT.

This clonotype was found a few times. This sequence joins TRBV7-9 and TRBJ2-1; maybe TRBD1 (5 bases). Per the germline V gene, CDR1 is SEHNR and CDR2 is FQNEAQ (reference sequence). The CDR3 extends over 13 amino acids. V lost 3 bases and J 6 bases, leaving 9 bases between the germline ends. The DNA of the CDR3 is TGTGCCAGCAGCTTTAAAGGGGTCAATGAGCAGTTCTTC. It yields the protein CASSFKGVNEQFF. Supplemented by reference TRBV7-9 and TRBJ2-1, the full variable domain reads DTGVSQNPRHKITKRGQNVTFRCDPISEHNRLYWYRQTLGQGPEFLTYFQNEAQLEKSRLLSDRFSAERPKGSFSTLEIQRTEQGDSAMYLCASSFKGVNEQFFGPGTRLTVL.

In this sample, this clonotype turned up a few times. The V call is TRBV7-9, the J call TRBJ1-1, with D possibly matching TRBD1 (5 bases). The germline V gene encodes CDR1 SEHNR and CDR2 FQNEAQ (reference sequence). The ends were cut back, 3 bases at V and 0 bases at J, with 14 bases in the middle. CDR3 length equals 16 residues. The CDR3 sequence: CASSFRLTAMNTEAFF. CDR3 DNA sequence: TGTGCCAGCAGCTTTAGATTGACAGCCATGAACACTGAAGCTTTCTTT.

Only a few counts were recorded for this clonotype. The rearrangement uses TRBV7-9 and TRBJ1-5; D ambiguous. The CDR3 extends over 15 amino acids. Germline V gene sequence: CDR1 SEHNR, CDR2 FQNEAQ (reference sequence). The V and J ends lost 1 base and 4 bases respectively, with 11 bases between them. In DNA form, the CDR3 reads TGTGCCAGCAGCTTAGACGGGTCGGGGAATCAGCCCCAGCATTTT. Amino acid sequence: CASSLDGSGNQPQHF. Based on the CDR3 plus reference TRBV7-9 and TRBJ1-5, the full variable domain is DTGVSQNPRHKITKRGQNVTFRCDPISEHNRLYWYRQTLGQGPEFLTYFQNEAQLEKSRLLSDRFSAERPKGSFSTLEIQRTEQGDSAMYLCASSLDGSGNQPQHFGDGTRLSIL.

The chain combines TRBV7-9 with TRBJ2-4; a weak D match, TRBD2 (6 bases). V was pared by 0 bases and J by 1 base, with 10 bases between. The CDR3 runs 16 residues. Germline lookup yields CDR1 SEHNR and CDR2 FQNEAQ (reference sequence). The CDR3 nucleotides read TGTGCCAGCAGCTTAGCGACGGGAGTGGCCAAAAACATTCAGTACTTC. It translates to CASSLATGVAKNIQYF.

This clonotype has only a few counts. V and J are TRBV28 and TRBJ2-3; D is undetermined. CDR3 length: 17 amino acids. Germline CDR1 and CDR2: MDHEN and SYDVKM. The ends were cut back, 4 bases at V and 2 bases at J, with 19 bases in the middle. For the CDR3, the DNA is TGTGCCAGCAGTTCCTCCGGTGACTGGGGATTCACAGATACGCAGTATTTT. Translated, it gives CASSSSGDWGFTDTQYF.

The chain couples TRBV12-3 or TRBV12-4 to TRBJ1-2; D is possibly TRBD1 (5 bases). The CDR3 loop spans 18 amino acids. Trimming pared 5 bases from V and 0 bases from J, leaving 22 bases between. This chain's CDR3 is CASSPAAGWRETNYGYTF. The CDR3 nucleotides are TGTGCCAGCAGTCCGGCCGCAGGGTGGCGGGAAACTAACTATGGCTACACCTTC.

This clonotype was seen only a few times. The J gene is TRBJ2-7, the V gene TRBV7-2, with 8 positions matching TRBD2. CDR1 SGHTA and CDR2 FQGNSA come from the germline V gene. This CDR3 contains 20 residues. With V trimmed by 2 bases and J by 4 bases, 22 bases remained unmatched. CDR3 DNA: TGTGCCAGCAGCTTACCATTCCCTAGCGGAAGGCGGGGGGATACGTACGAGCAGTACTTC. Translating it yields CASSLPFPSGRRGDTYEQYF.

As DNA, the CDR3 is TGTGCCAGCAGCATCTTCCCGGGGGCGGACGGGGAGCTGTTTTTT. Translating gives CASSIFPGADGELFF. The rearrangement joins TRBV6-5 to TRBJ2-2; possibly TRBD1 or TRBD2 for D (6 bases each). The length of the CDR3 is 15 residues. From germline, CDR1 is MNHEY and CDR2 SVGAGI. Trimming shortened V by 6 bases and J by 7 bases, and 18 bases separated the two germline ends.

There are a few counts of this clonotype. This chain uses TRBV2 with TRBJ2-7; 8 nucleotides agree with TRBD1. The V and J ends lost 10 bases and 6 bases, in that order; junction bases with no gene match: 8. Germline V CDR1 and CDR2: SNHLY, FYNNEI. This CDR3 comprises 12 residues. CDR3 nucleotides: TGTGCCATCCTGGACAGGGTGAGCGAGCAGTACTTC. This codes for CAILDRVSEQYF.

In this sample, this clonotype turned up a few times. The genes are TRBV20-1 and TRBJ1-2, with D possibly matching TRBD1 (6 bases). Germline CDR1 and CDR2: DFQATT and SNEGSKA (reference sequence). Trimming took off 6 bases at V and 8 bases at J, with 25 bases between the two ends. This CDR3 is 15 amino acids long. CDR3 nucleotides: TGCAGTGCATCTATTTTAGACAGGTCGCTGCCCGGCTACACCTTC. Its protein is CSASILDRSLPGYTF.

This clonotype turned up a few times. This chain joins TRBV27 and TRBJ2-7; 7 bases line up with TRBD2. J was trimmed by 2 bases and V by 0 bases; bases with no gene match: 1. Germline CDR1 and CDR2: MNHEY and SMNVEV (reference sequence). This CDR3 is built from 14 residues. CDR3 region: CASSLSGRAYEQYF. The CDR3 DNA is TGTGCCAGCAGTTTATCTGGGAGGGCCTACGAGCAGTACTTC.

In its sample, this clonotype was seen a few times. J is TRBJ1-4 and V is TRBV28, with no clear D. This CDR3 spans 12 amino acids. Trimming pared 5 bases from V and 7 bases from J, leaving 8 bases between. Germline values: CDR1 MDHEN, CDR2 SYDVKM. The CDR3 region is CASSPWGEKLFF. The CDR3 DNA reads TGTGCCAGCAGTCCCTGGGGTGAAAAACTGTTTTTT.

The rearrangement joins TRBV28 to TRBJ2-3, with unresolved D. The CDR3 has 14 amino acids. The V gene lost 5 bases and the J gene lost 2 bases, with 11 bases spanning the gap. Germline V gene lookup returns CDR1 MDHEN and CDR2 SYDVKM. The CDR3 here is CASSPRTFTDTQYF. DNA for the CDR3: TGTGCCAGCAGTCCCCGGACGTTCACAGATACGCAGTATTTT.

DNA of the CDR3: TGTGCCAGCAGTCTCTTTCGGACTAGCGGGGCCCCCTACGAGCAGTACTTC. Translated, it gives CASSLFRTSGAPYEQYF. The chain carries TRBV28 and TRBJ2-7; TRBD2 matches at 12 bases. CDR1 and CDR2 (germline): MDHEN, SYDVKM. This CDR3 is built from 17 residues. V shed 5 bases, J shed 2 bases, and the junction held 10 bases outside the gene matches.

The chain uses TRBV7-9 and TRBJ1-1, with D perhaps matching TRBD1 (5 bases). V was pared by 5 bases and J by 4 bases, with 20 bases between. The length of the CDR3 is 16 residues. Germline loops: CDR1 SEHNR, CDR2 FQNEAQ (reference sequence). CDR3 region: CASSPFLRGGGTEAFF. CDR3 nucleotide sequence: TGTGCCAGCAGCCCCTTTTTAAGGGGCGGCGGCACTGAAGCTTTCTTT. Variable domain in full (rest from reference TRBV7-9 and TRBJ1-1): DTGVSQNPRHKITKRGQNVTFRCDPISEHNRLYWYRQTLGQGPEFLTYFQNEAQLEKSRLLSDRFSAERPKGSFSTLEIQRTEQGDSAMYLCASSPFLRGGGTEAFFGQGTRLTVV.